This T cell receptor (beta chain) was documented in a study of neurological immune-mediated disorders. Whole-study findings and limits: Clinical and MRI features did not associate with the cluster found in multiple sclerosis patients.

This clonotype was seen ten or more times. As yet, its antigen is unknown. Synthesis of cDNA was carried out by template-switch 5'RACE. The reaction used 10-nucleotide random UMIs. TCRdb independently ran MiXCR on the 5' RACE reads; one entry per CDR3 protein. The sample shows around 64,000 distinct CDR3 sequences, 2.5% to 3.5% of them seen only once. The V and J ends lost 6 bases and 2 bases respectively, with 13 bases between them. Looked up from germline, CDR1 is DFQATT and CDR2 is SNEGSKA (reference sequence). There are 13 residues in the CDR3. The material sequenced was PBMCs. The origin of this receptor is a woman aged 45-65 years with multiple sclerosis. The genes are TRBV20-1 and TRBJ2-5; D possibly corresponds to TRBD1 (5 bases). CDR3 region: CSARQSLQETQYF. CDR3 DNA sequence: TGCAGTGCACGACAGAGCCTTCAAGAGACCCAGTACTTC.